The clone carrying this TCR beta chain was picked up a small number of times. What it binds is not known. The data are from a study of CD8+ T cells in alopecia areata. Looking at the study overall: Once tofacitinib had been taken for 6 to 18 months, 6 months off drug followed. Regarding the study as a whole: Although TCR sharing was seen in mice, sharing across patients was less clear, possibly for HLA-related reasons. Scalp sample sequencing also detects resident alphabeta T cells of normal skin. Affected scalp, especially in alopecia totalis/universalis, had a higher clonality than normal scalp did.

Once RNA had been extracted, it was reverse transcribed into cDNA to act as the sequencing template. Method: immunoSEQ multiplex PCR; TCRdb's copy keeps in-frame clones and lacks some. The data hold around 14,000 clones, with 45% to 60% observed a single time. The study team obtained lesional scalp punch biopsies and peripheral blood from alopecia areata patients. This TCR was sampled from a human donor with alopecia areata. The sample here was skin, taken at week 0.

The CDR3: CASSPGQRPYEQYF. For the CDR3, the DNA is TGTGCCAGCAGTCCGGGACAGAGACCCTACGAGCAGTACTTC. This chain joins TRBV27 and TRBJ2-7, with TRBD1 matching 7 bases. Per the germline V gene, CDR1 is MNHEY and CDR2 is SMNVEV (reference sequence). With 5 bases clipped from V and 2 bases from J, the junction kept 6 bases outside the gene matches. The CDR3 extends over 14 amino acids.